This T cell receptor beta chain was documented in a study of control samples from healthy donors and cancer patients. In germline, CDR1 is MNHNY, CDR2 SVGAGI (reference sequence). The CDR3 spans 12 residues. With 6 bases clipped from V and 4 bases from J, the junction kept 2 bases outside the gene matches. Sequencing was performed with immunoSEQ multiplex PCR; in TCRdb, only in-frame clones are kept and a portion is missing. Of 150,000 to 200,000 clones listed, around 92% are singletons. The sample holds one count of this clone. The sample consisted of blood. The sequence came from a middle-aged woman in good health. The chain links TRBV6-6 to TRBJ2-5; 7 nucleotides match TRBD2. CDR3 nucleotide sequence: TGTGCCAGCAGCCGACTAGCAGAGACCCAGTACTTC. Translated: CASSRLAETQYF.